This record covers a single T cell receptor (beta chain). This sample was taken from a study of T cells in Graves' hyperthyroidism and ophthalmopathy. The CDR3 is 13 residues long. Germline-derived CDR1 and CDR2 are SGHVS and FNYEAQ. Trimming took 5 bases from V and 0 from J, leaving 6 bases between them. Researchers took RNA transcripts and amplified the TCR beta CDR3 regions from them. Initially, a first-round RT-PCR of the TCR CDR3 employed the HTBI primer set. TCRdb recomputed calls from the multiplex PCR reads with MiXCR, one row per CDR3 protein. The sample holds roughly 500,000 distinct CDR3 sequences; approximately 48% are singletons and the top ten take about two fifths.

The receptor was isolated from an adult woman with Graves' disease, either hyperthyroidism or ophthalmopathy (not recorded which). The sample consisted of peripheral blood or thyroid tissue (not recorded which). This rearrangement joins TRBV7-6 to TRBJ2-3; D is unresolved. The CDR3 protein is CASSQASTDTQYF. The CDR3 region has the DNA TGTGCCAGCAGCCAAGCTAGCACAGATACGCAGTATTTT.